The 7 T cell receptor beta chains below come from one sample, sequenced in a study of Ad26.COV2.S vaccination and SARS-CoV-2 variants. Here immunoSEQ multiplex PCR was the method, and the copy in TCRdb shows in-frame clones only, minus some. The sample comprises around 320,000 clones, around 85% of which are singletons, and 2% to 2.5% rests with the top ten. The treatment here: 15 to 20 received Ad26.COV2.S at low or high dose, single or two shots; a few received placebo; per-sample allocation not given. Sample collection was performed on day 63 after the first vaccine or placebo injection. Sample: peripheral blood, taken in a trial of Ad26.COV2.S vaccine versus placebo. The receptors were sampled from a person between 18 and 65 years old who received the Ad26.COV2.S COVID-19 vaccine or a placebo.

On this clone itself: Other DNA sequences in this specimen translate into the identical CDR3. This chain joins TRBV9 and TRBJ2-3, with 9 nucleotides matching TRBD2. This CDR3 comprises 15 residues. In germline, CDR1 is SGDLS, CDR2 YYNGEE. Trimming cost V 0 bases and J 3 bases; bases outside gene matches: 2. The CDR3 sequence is CASSVGGGATDTQYF. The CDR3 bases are TGTGCCAGCAGCGTAGGCGGGGGGGCGACAGATACGCAGTATTTT.

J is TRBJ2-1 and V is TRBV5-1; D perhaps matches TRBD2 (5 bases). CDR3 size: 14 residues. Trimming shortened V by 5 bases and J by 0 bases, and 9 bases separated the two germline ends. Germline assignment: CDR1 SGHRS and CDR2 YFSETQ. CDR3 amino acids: CASSRRSSYNEQFF. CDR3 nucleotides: TGCGCCAGCAGTCGGAGGAGCTCCTACAATGAGCAGTTCTTC.

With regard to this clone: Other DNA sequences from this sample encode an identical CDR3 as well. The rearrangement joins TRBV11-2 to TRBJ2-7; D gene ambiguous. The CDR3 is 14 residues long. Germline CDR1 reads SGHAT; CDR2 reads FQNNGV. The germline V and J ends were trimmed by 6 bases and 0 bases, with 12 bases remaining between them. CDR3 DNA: TGTGCCAGCAGACCCACGGAGTTCTCCTACGAGCAGTACTTC. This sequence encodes CASRPTEFSYEQYF.

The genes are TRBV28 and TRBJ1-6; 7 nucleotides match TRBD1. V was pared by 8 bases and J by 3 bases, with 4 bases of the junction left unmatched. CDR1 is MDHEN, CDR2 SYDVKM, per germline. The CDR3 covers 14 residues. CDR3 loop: CASGRQGYNSPLHF. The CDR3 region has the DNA TGTGCCAGCGGGCGACAGGGCTATAATTCACCCCTCCACTTT. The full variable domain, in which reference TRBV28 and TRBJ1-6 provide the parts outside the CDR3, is DVKVTQSSRYLVKRTGEKVFLECVQDMDHENMFWYRQDPGLGLRLIYFSYDVKMKEKGDIPEGYSVSREKKERFSLILESASTNQTSMYLCASGRQGYNSPLHFGNGTRLTVT.

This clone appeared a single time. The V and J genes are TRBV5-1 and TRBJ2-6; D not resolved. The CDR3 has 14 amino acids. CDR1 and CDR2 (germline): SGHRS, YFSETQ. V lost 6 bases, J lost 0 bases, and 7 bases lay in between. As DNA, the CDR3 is TGCGCCAGCAACTCAAACTCTGGGGCCAACGTCCTGACTTTC. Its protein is CASNSNSGANVLTF.

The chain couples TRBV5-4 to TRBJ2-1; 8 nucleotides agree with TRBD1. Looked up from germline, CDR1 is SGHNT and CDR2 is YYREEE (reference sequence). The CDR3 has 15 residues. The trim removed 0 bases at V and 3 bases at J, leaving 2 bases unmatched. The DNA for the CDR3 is TGTGCCAGCAGCTTGGAACAGGGGGTCTACAATGAGCAGTTCTTC. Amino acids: CASSLEQGVYNEQFF. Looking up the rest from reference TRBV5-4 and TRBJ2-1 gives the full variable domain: ETGVTQSPTHLIKTRGQQVTLRCSSQSGHNTVSWYQQALGQGPQFIFQYYREEENGRGNFPPRFSGLQFPNYSSELNVNALELDDSALYLCASSLEQGVYNEQFFGPGTRLTVL.

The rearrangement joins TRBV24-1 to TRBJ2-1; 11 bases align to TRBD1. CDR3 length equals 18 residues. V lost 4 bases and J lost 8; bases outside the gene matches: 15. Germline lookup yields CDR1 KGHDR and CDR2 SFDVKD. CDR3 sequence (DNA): TGTGCCACCAGTGACACGAGCGGGGGACAGGGGGTTTTGGATGAGCAGTTCTTC. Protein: CATSDTSGGQGVLDEQFF.